A selection of T cell receptor beta chains follows, all from one sample in a study of blood T cell repertoires in COVID-19. Libraries were prepared by immunoSEQ multiplex PCR; TCRdb keeps only in-frame clonotypes and omits some of them. The sample includes under 110,000 clones, 70% to 85% of them seen just once. The specimen sequenced was peripheral blood. The origin of the receptors is a woman aged 55-70 years with acute or convalescent COVID-19. Each CDR3 is given with its conserved first and last residue. A D gene is named only where the DNA matches it firmly. Rows give clone size only sometimes, using once, few, many, or a class for an expanded clone.

d_call,j_call,cdr3_length,v_call,clone_size,cdr3_aa,cdr3_nt
TRBD1,TRBJ1-1,15,TRBV7-3,NA,CASSLSPGGATEAFF,TGTGCCAGCAGCTTATCCCCAGGGGGAGCCACTGAAGCTTTCTTT
TRBD1,TRBJ1-5,16,TRBV30,NA,CAWTPNRGESNQPQHF,TGTGCCTGGACCCCAAACAGGGGCGAGAGCAATCAGCCCCAGCATTTT
NA,TRBJ2-5,19,TRBV11-2,NA,CASSPRTGLGTVYKDPQYF,TGTGCCAGCAGCCCCCGGACCGGTCTTGGGACTGTGTATAAGGACCCCCAGTACTTC
TRBD1,TRBJ2-1,14,TRBV11-3,NA,CASSTGGSYNEQFF,TGTGCCAGCAGCACAGGGGGATCCTACAATGAGCAGTTCTTC
TRBD2,TRBJ2-7,17,TRBV5-4,NA,CASSSGTSGSLIYEQYF,TGTGCCAGCAGCTCCGGGACTAGCGGGAGCTTAATCTACGAGCAGTACTTC
TRBD2,TRBJ2-1,15,TRBV7-6,NA,CASSLGPSGHSEQFF,TGTGCCAGCAGCTTAGGGCCTAGCGGGCATTCTGAGCAGTTCTTC
TRBD1,TRBJ1-5,16,TRBV19,NA,CASSIKGQGFNQPQHF,TGTGCCAGTAGTATCAAGGGACAGGGGTTCAATCAGCCCCAGCATTTT
TRBD2,TRBJ2-1,15,TRBV11-2,NA,CASSLDLAGANEQFF,TGTGCCAGCAGCTTAGATCTAGCGGGCGCCAATGAGCAGTTCTTC
NA,TRBJ2-5,14,TRBV27,NA,CASSFNQGRETQYF,TGTGCCAGCAGTTTCAATCAGGGCCGGGAGACCCAGTACTTC
TRBD2,TRBJ2-5,15,TRBV2,NA,CASSGTSGSQETQYF,TGTGCCAGCAGTGGCACTAGCGGGAGCCAAGAGACCCAGTACTTC
TRBD1,TRBJ1-2,16,TRBV11-3,NA,CASSLGGTGNENGYTF,TGTGCCAGCAGCTTAGGCGGGACAGGGAACGAGAATGGCTACACCTTC
TRBD1,TRBJ1-1,14,TRBV5-4,NA,CASSWDRESTEAFF,TGTGCCAGCAGCTGGGACAGGGAATCCACTGAAGCTTTCTTT
NA,TRBJ2-3,12,TRBV28,once,CASSRLRDTQYF,TGTGCCAGCAGTAGACTCCGCGATACGCAGTATTTT
TRBD1,TRBJ1-5,12,TRBV3-1/TRBV3-2,NA,CASSDTGGSKHF,TGTGCCAGCAGCGATACAGGGGGTAGCAAGCATTTT
TRBD1,TRBJ1-2,14,TRBV7-9,NA,CASSPGGLDYGYTF,TGTGCCAGCAGCCCAGGGGGACTCGACTATGGCTACACCTTC
NA,TRBJ1-1,14,TRBV7-9,NA,CASSLAAENTEAFF,TGTGCCAGCAGCTTAGCGGCAGAGAACACTGAAGCTTTCTTT
NA,TRBJ2-5,16,TRBV21-1,once,CASSTGFGLAGETQYF,TGTGCCAGCAGCACAGGATTCGGACTAGCAGGTGAGACCCAGTACTTC
NA,TRBJ2-7,11,TRBV29-1,NA,CSVQGTYEQYF,TGCAGCGTTCAGGGGACCTACGAGCAGTACTTC
TRBD2,TRBJ2-5,14,TRBV2,few,CASGGLAGPRAQYF,TGTGCCAGCGGCGGACTAGCGGGACCCCGTGCCCAGTACTTC
NA,TRBJ1-4,12,TRBV19,NA,CASTQANEKLFF,TGTGCCAGTACCCAGGCGAATGAAAAACTGTTTTTT
TRBD1,TRBJ1-4,14,TRBV5-6,NA,CASSLEGAGEKLFF,TGTGCCAGCAGCTTGGAGGGGGCAGGTGAAAAACTGTTTTTT
NA,TRBJ1-1,14,TRBV27,NA,CASSLRGMNTEAFF,TGTGCCAGCAGTTTAAGAGGGATGAACACTGAAGCTTTCTTT
TRBD2,TRBJ2-1,15,TRBV6-5,NA,CATLRTSGRVGEQFF,TGTGCCACCCTACGGACTAGCGGGAGGGTCGGTGAGCAGTTCTTC
NA,TRBJ1-5,15,TRBV6-5,NA,CASSYSGGNNQPQHF,TGTGCCAGCAGTTACTCGGGAGGGAACAATCAGCCCCAGCATTTT
NA,TRBJ2-7,17,TRBV5-4,NA,CASSLAIVGTTSYEQYF,TGTGCCAGCAGCTTGGCTATAGTCGGGACAACCTCCTACGAGCAGTACTTC
TRBD1,TRBJ1-2,14,TRBV5-1,NA,CASGWEGGSYGYTF,TGCGCCAGCGGCTGGGAAGGGGGCTCGTATGGCTACACCTTC
TRBD1,TRBJ2-3,17,TRBV7-9,once,CASSYPGAGGGTDTQYF,TGTGCCAGCAGCTACCCAGGGGCAGGGGGCGGCACAGATACGCAGTATTTT
NA,TRBJ1-2,13,TRBV7-9,NA,CASSNSRVDGYTF,TGTGCCAGCAGCAATAGCCGGGTTGACGGCTACACCTTC
NA,TRBJ1-6,14,TRBV27,NA,CATLLTWPGSPLHF,TGTGCCACACTTCTTACATGGCCGGGTTCACCCCTCCACTTT
NA,TRBJ1-4,14,TRBV19,NA,CASSYSPTNEKLFF,TGTGCCAGTAGTTACAGCCCAACTAATGAAAAACTGTTTTTT
NA,TRBJ2-2,13,TRBV6-5,few,CASRTANTGELFF,TGTGCCAGCAGGACAGCCAACACCGGGGAGCTGTTTTTT
TRBD1,TRBJ2-1,15,TRBV11-2,NA,CASSQDRGGYNEQFF,TGTGCCAGCAGCCAGGACAGGGGAGGCTACAATGAGCAGTTCTTC
NA,TRBJ2-5,13,TRBV5-6,NA,CASSLPGQETQYF,TGTGCCAGCAGCTTGCCCGGCCAAGAGACCCAGTACTTC
NA,TRBJ1-1,15,TRBV3-1/TRBV3-2,NA,CASSQVRGFNTEAFF,TGTGCCAGCAGCCAAGTCCGGGGTTTCAACACTGAAGCTTTCTTT
TRBD1,TRBJ1-2,15,TRBV18,NA,CASSPAGQDNYGYTF,TGTGCCAGCTCACCGGCTGGACAGGACAACTATGGCTACACCTTC
NA,TRBJ1-2,13,TRBV6-5,NA,CASSGRAKDGYTF,TGTGCCAGCTCCGGCAGGGCGAAGGATGGCTATACCTTC
TRBD1,TRBJ2-3,14,TRBV29-1,NA,CSVLDRGPTDTQYF,TGCAGCGTTCTGGACAGGGGTCCCACAGATACGCAGTATTTT
TRBD2,TRBJ2-2,18,TRBV7-2,NA,CASSPGLAGALNTGELFF,TGTGCCAGCAGCCCGGGACTAGCGGGGGCCCTGAACACCGGGGAGCTGTTTTTT
TRBD2,TRBJ2-2,17,TRBV7-9,NA,CASSPTSGVTRAGELFF,TGTGCCAGCAGCCCGACTAGCGGGGTTACAAGGGCCGGGGAGCTGTTTTTT
NA,TRBJ2-3,14,TRBV7-2,NA,CASSLNSRADTQYF,TGTGCCAGCAGCTTAAACTCTCGCGCTGATACGCAGTATTTT
TRBD1,TRBJ2-3,17,TRBV7-9,NA,CASSPRGSGSAPDTQYF,TGTGCCAGCAGCCCCAGGGGGAGTGGGAGTGCTCCAGATACGCAGTATTTT
TRBD2,TRBJ2-7,13,TRBV2,NA,CASSGGLVYEQYF,TGTGCCAGCAGTGGGGGACTAGTCTACGAGCAGTACTTC
NA,TRBJ2-2,13,TRBV6-4,few,CASSDQGTGELFF,TGTGCCAGCAGTGACCAGGGGACCGGGGAGCTGTTTTTT